The present T cell receptor (beta chain) was sequenced within a study of blood T cells in healthy people across ages. General study points: Percentage of naive T cells showed a strong correlation with TCR beta diversity. A greater number of naive CD4+ cells and higher diversity distinguished long-lived donors from aged donors.

Each donor was a healthy Caucasian individual from Russia, aged about 6 to 95. This clonotype has only a few counts. Its target is not known. A second PCR of about 6 to 11 cycles used a sample-barcoded 5' primer and a J-beta primer mix. The yield of each sample was at least 2.5 million CDR3-containing paired-end reads. TCRdb re-analysed the 5' RACE reads in MiXCR, keeping a single row per CDR3 protein. The profile covers around 620,000 distinct CDR3 sequences, with 25% to 30% appearing a single time and roughly 20% taken by the ten largest. CDR3 size: 13 residues. CDR1 and CDR2 (germline): DFQATT, SNEGSKA (reference sequence).

The sample comprised blood. The rearrangement uses TRBV20-1 and TRBJ2-5, with a possible D match to TRBD1 (6 bases). The end of the DNA is better explained by TRBJ2-1, so the J call may be wrong. This receptor was taken from an older woman in good health. This chain's CDR3 is CSAPLTGINEQFF. The CDR3 DNA follows: TGCAGTGCCCCGCTGACAGGTATCAATGAGCAGTTCTTC.